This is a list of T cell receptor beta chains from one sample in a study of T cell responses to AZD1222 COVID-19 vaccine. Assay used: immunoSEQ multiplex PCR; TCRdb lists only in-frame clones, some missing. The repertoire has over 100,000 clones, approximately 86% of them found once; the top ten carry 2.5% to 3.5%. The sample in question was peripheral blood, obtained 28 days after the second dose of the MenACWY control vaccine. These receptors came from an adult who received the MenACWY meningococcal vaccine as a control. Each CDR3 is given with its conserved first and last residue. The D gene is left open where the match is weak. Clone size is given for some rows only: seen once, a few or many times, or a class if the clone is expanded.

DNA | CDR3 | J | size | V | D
TGTGCCACCAGCAGAGATCGAGGCGGCTATGGCTACACCTTC | CATSRDRGGYGYTF | TRBJ1-2 | few | TRBV15 | .
TGTGCCAGCAATATCGGGGGGCCAGAGACCCAGTACTTC | CASNIGGPETQYF | TRBJ2-5 | . | TRBV12-3/TRBV12-4 | .
TGTGCCAGCAGTGCTCGGGGGCTCAATGAAAAACTGTTTTTT | CASSARGLNEKLFF | TRBJ1-4 | . | TRBV2 | .
TGTGCCAGCAGCTTGGGTATGGGTGGAGGTAGGGGCGTGAACTATGGCTACACCTTC | CASSLGMGGGRGVNYGYTF | TRBJ1-2 | . | TRBV5-6 | .
TGTGCCAGCAGCTTTTCAGGACCCTACGAGCAGTACTTC | CASSFSGPYEQYF | TRBJ2-7 | . | TRBV5-5 | .
TGTGCCAGCAGACCAGGGGGCCCCTATGGCTACACCTTC | CASRPGGPYGYTF | TRBJ1-2 | . | TRBV28 | TRBD1
TGCAGCGCCCCGGGACTAGCGGGGAGCACAGATACGCAGTATTTT | CSAPGLAGSTDTQYF | TRBJ2-3 | . | TRBV29-1 | TRBD2
TGTGCCAGCAGTTCCCCAGGGGCTCGTGAGACCCAGTACTTC | CASSSPGARETQYF | TRBJ2-5 | once | TRBV6-5 | .
TGCGCCAGCAGCCAAGAAGGTATCGGGCCCTACGAGCAGTACTTC | CASSQEGIGPYEQYF | TRBJ2-7 | . | TRBV4-3 | .
TGTGCCAGCAGCTTAATCGCGGGACAGGGGAACAATGAGCAGTTCTTC | CASSLIAGQGNNEQFF | TRBJ2-1 | . | TRBV7-9 | TRBD1
TGTGCCAGTAGCGACCGAAGGGGACCATCGGGGGCGTATGGCTACACCTTC | CASSDRRGPSGAYGYTF | TRBJ1-2 | . | TRBV19 | .
TGTGCCAGCAGCTCGGGACTAGTCCCAGATACGCAGTATTTT | CASSSGLVPDTQYF | TRBJ2-3 | . | TRBV7-2 | TRBD2
TGTGCCAGCAGCTCCCTCAGGGCCACACAGGGGGCAAGTGAAAAACTGTTTTTT | CASSSLRATQGASEKLFF | TRBJ1-4 | . | TRBV11-2 | TRBD1
TGTGCCAGCAGCGCTCAGACTAGCGGGGGCCCAGAGCAGTTCTTC | CASSAQTSGGPEQFF | TRBJ2-1 | . | TRBV7-2 | TRBD2
TGTGCCAGCGGGCCCCTCATGAATCAGCCCCAGCATTTT | CASGPLMNQPQHF | TRBJ1-5 | . | TRBV3-1/TRBV3-2 | .
TGTGCCAGCAGCCAAGGTAAGGGCAGGGGGCGTACTGAAGCTTTCTTT | CASSQGKGRGRTEAFF | TRBJ1-1 | . | TRBV4-2 | TRBD1
TGTGCCAGCGGCAGGGGCATCCAGCCCCAGCATTTT | CASGRGIQPQHF | TRBJ1-5 | . | TRBV27 | .
TGTGCCATCCGACAGGGGAGCTCCTATAATTCACCCCTCCACTTT | CAIRQGSSYNSPLHF | TRBJ1-6 | . | TRBV27 | TRBD1
TGCGCCAGCAGATATTTAACAGGGGTAAGGGAGCAGTACTTC | CASRYLTGVREQYF | TRBJ2-7 | . | TRBV5-1 | TRBD1
TGTGCCAGCAGCCAAATGGGGCAAAATGAAAAACTGTTTTTT | CASSQMGQNEKLFF | TRBJ1-4 | . | TRBV4-2 | .
TGTGCCAGCAGAACGGTGGGGAAACTGTTTTTT | CASRTVGKLFF | TRBJ1-4 | . | TRBV2 | .
TGTGCCAGCTCCATTGGGTCTCACGGGGCCCAGTACTTC | CASSIGSHGAQYF | TRBJ2-7 | . | TRBV19 | .
TGTGCTAGCAGCTTAGGGGCGGGGGGACCCTACGAGCAGTACTTC | CASSLGAGGPYEQYF | TRBJ2-7 | . | TRBV7-7 | TRBD2
TGTGCCAGCAGCCAGGGGGCTCCTGGAAACACCATATATTTT | CASSQGAPGNTIYF | TRBJ1-3 | once | TRBV6-5 | TRBD1
TGTGCCAGCAGCCCAGGGTCGGGTAATGAAAAACTGTTTTTT | CASSPGSGNEKLFF | TRBJ1-4 | . | TRBV6-5 | .
TGTGCCAGCAGCTTAGGACAGCGGGGGGGCCAAGAGACCCAGTACTTC | CASSLGQRGGQETQYF | TRBJ2-5 | . | TRBV7-8 | TRBD2
TGTGCCAGCAGTTATAGCGGGGGATACAATGAGCAGTTCTTC | CASSYSGGYNEQFF | TRBJ2-1 | . | TRBV6-4 | TRBD2
TGTGCCACCAGTGACCCAGCGGGGGGCCAACTCTACGAGCAGTACTTC | CATSDPAGGQLYEQYF | TRBJ2-7 | . | TRBV24-1 | TRBD2
TGTGCCAGCAGACTAGACGTCAGGGAAGGAAAACTGTTTTTT | CASRLDVREGKLFF | TRBJ1-4 | . | TRBV6-5 | .
TGTGCCAGTAGGTCGGACAGGGGCGGTAACTATGGCTACACCTTC | CASRSDRGGNYGYTF | TRBJ1-2 | . | TRBV19 | TRBD1
TGTGCCAGTGGGGGTTCCAGAGATGGCTACACCTTC | CASGGSRDGYTF | TRBJ1-2 | once | TRBV2 | .
TGTGCCAGCGGGCAGGACTACGAGCAGTACTTC | CASGQDYEQYF | TRBJ2-7 | . | TRBV7-9 | .
TGTGCCAGCAGCTTAAGGGTCGGGACTAATGAAAAACTGTTTTTT | CASSLRVGTNEKLFF | TRBJ1-4 | . | TRBV7-6 | .
TGTGCCAGTCGGACAGGGCTTCGGAGCTATGGCTACACCTTC | CASRTGLRSYGYTF | TRBJ1-2 | . | TRBV19 | TRBD1
TGTGCCAGCAGTTTATTCATGACAAGTACCTACGAGCAGTACTTC | CASSLFMTSTYEQYF | TRBJ2-7 | . | TRBV28 | .
TGTGCCAGCAGTCAGGGACAGGTCCGGCGTCGAGCTTTCTTT | CASSQGQVRRRAFF | TRBJ1-1 | . | TRBV28 | TRBD1
TGTGCCAGCAGTTTGGGGCCGAGGAATTCACCCCTCCACTTT | CASSLGPRNSPLHF | TRBJ1-6 | few | TRBV6-5 | .
TGTGCCAGCAGGGTGGGGGCAGGGGAGACCCAGTACTTC | CASRVGAGETQYF | TRBJ2-5 | . | TRBV6-5 | .
TGCGCCAGCAGACGACAAGACAGTCCGCTCAACACCGGGGAGCTGTTTTTT | CASRRQDSPLNTGELFF | TRBJ2-2 | . | TRBV5-1 | .
TGTGCCAGTAGTAGGGACAGGGATCAGCCCCAGCATTTT | CASSRDRDQPQHF | TRBJ1-5 | . | TRBV19 | TRBD1
TGTGCCAGCTCACCCCGGGAATCGGGCACCTATGGCTACACCTTC | CASSPRESGTYGYTF | TRBJ1-2 | . | TRBV18 | .
TGTGCCAGCAGCTTAGGAGGGACTACGTACAATGAGCAGTTCTTC | CASSLGGTTYNEQFF | TRBJ2-1 | . | TRBV7-9 | TRBD2
TGTGCCAGCAGCTTAGTAACCCGGACGGTCTATTACACCGGGGAGCTGTTTTTT | CASSLVTRTVYYTGELFF | TRBJ2-2 | . | TRBV7-6 | .
TGTGCCAGCAGCCAGACAGGCTATGGCTACACCTTC | CASSQTGYGYTF | TRBJ1-2 | . | TRBV14 | .
TGTGCCAGCAGTTCACGGACTAGCGGGGGGAAAGAGACCCAGTACTTC | CASSSRTSGGKETQYF | TRBJ2-5 | . | TRBV6-2/TRBV6-3 | TRBD2
TGTGCCAGCAGCCGGTGGGGGGGCCCCCTCAACAATGAGCAGTTCTTC | CASSRWGGPLNNEQFF | TRBJ2-1 | . | TRBV28 | .
TGTGCCAGCGGAATCTTGGGGCAGGGGATAAACACTGAAGCTTTCTTT | CASGILGQGINTEAFF | TRBJ1-1 | . | TRBV27 | .
TGCGCCAGCAGCTTGGCCGAGGGTAACTCCTACAATGAGCAGTTCTTC | CASSLAEGNSYNEQFF | TRBJ2-1 | . | TRBV5-1 | .
TGTGCCAGCAGCCAAGACCGGGGAGGGGGCCTCGTATTAGATACGCAGTATTTT | CASSQDRGGGLVLDTQYF | TRBJ2-3 | . | TRBV4-2 | .
TGTGCCAGCAGCTTGGTGGGGAGGCCTGAAGCTTTCTTT | CASSLVGRPEAFF | TRBJ1-1 | . | TRBV7-9 | .
TGCGCCAGCAGCCAGGGAACAGGGTATACAACTAATGAAAAACTGTTTTTT | CASSQGTGYTTNEKLFF | TRBJ1-4 | few | TRBV4-3 | .
TGTGCCACCAGCATCGGAACGAGCACAGATACGCAGTATTTT | CATSIGTSTDTQYF | TRBJ2-3 | . | TRBV15 | .
TGTGCCAGCGTGACGATTAAGAGTGAGAGCTCCTACAATGAGCAGTTCTTC | CASVTIKSESSYNEQFF | TRBJ2-1 | . | TRBV28 | .